These T cell receptor beta chains were read from a single sample in a study of CD8+ T cells in alopecia areata. Measured with immunoSEQ multiplex PCR; TCRdb has only the in-frame clones, and not every one. The table has about 200,000 clones, around 62% seen once; the top ten hold around 0.44%. The sequences come from CD4+ T cells sorted from blood, collected at week 0. The receptors derive from a human donor with alopecia areata. The CDR3 runs from the conserved cysteine through the conserved F or W. The D gene is left open where the match is weak. Not every row has a clone size; where given, it reads once, few, many or a size class.

DNA: TGTGCCAGCAGCGTAAGAATTACCGGGGAGCTGTTTTTT; CDR3: CASSVRITGELFF; D: .; V: TRBV9; J: TRBJ2-2; size: few
DNA: TGTGCCAGCAGCTGGAGCATGAACACTGAAGCTTTCTTT; CDR3: CASSWSMNTEAFF; D: .; V: TRBV7-3; J: TRBJ1-1; size: .
DNA: TGTGCCAGCAGTTCAGAAAGAGGGGGGGAAGGAAAACTGTTTTTT; CDR3: CASSSERGGEGKLFF; D: .; V: TRBV7-2; J: TRBJ1-4; size: .
DNA: TGCAGCGTTGATTCGGGGGATGGCTACACCTTC; CDR3: CSVDSGDGYTF; D: .; V: TRBV29-1; J: TRBJ1-2; size: few
DNA: TGCGCCAGCAGCCAAGCCAAGACAGGGGGAGCCTACGAGCAGTACTTC; CDR3: CASSQAKTGGAYEQYF; D: TRBD1; V: TRBV4-1; J: TRBJ2-7; size: .
DNA: TGTGCCACCAGCAGGGAACTAGCGGGGGGCGACGAGCAGTACTTC; CDR3: CATSRELAGGDEQYF; D: TRBD2; V: TRBV15; J: TRBJ2-7; size: .
DNA: TGTGCCAGCAGTGGGAACGGACTAGCTGATGAGCAGTTCTTC; CDR3: CASSGNGLADEQFF; D: TRBD2; V: TRBV2; J: TRBJ2-1; size: .
DNA: TGTGCCAGCTCACCCGACAGGGTTGCAACTAATGAAAAACTGTTTTTT; CDR3: CASSPDRVATNEKLFF; D: TRBD1; V: TRBV18; J: TRBJ1-4; size: .
DNA: TGTGCCTACAAACCGAGCAGGGAGACTGGGGCCAACGTCCTGACTTTC; CDR3: CAYKPSRETGANVLTF; D: .; V: TRBV30; J: TRBJ2-6; size: .
DNA: TGTGCCTGGAGTGGGCTAGCGGGTTACAATGAGCAGTTCTTC; CDR3: CAWSGLAGYNEQFF; D: TRBD2; V: TRBV30; J: TRBJ2-1; size: .
DNA: TGTGCCAGCAGTGAAGCGTGGAGGGATGGCTACACCTTC; CDR3: CASSEAWRDGYTF; D: .; V: TRBV6-1; J: TRBJ1-2; size: few
DNA: TGCGCCAGCAGCTTGGCGGGGACAGGGGCGATAGAAGCTTTCTTT; CDR3: CASSLAGTGAIEAFF; D: TRBD1; V: TRBV5-1; J: TRBJ1-1; size: .
DNA: TGTGCCAGTAAGGGGACTAGCAGCCCAGATACGCAGTATTTT; CDR3: CASKGTSSPDTQYF; D: TRBD2; V: TRBV6-5; J: TRBJ2-3; size: .
DNA: TGTGCCAGCACCACCCTTCTCGGGGGGCCGCAGTACTTC; CDR3: CASTTLLGGPQYF; D: .; V: TRBV6-5; J: TRBJ2-7; size: .
DNA: TGTGCCTGGAGCGGAAAACTAGCGGGAGCGTACGAGCAGTACTTC; CDR3: CAWSGKLAGAYEQYF; D: TRBD2; V: TRBV30; J: TRBJ2-7; size: .
DNA: TGCAGCGTCGGGGGATTTGGACGGACTGAAGCTTTCTTT; CDR3: CSVGGFGRTEAFF; D: .; V: TRBV29-1; J: TRBJ1-1; size: few
DNA: TGTGCCAGCAGTGAACCGCGACAGAACCACTATGGCTACACCTTC; CDR3: CASSEPRQNHYGYTF; D: .; V: TRBV25-1; J: TRBJ1-2; size: .
DNA: TGTGCCAGCAGTTTGGGGCAGGAAGCTTTCTTT; CDR3: CASSLGQEAFF; D: .; V: TRBV27; J: TRBJ1-1; size: .
DNA: TGCGCCAGCAGCCAGCCCACCATGACAGGGGGTAGGGCCTACGAGCAGTACTTC; CDR3: CASSQPTMTGGRAYEQYF; D: TRBD1; V: TRBV4-1; J: TRBJ2-7; size: .
DNA: TGTGCTAGTGGTTTGGATTACGCAGGCAGCAATCAGCCCCAGCATTTT; CDR3: CASGLDYAGSNQPQHF; D: .; V: TRBV12-5; J: TRBJ1-5; size: .
DNA: TGTGCCAGCAGCGTCCGGACTAGCGGGCAAGAGACCCAGTACTTC; CDR3: CASSVRTSGQETQYF; D: TRBD2; V: TRBV9; J: TRBJ2-5; size: once
DNA: TGTGCCAGCAGCTTGGGGGGGGCCCTCTACAATGAGCAGTTCTTC; CDR3: CASSLGGALYNEQFF; D: .; V: TRBV5-4; J: TRBJ2-1; size: .
DNA: TGCGCCAGCAGCGGAGGACTAGCGGGAGGCACTTCAGCCTACGAGCAGTACTTC; CDR3: CASSGGLAGGTSAYEQYF; D: TRBD2; V: TRBV5-1; J: TRBJ2-7; size: once
DNA: TGCAGCGTTGAAGGCCCGGGGGGCACCGGGGAGCTGTTTTTT; CDR3: CSVEGPGGTGELFF; D: TRBD2; V: TRBV29-1; J: TRBJ2-2; size: .
DNA: TGTGCCTGGAGGGCGGACAGGGTCATGAACACTGAAGCTTTCTTT; CDR3: CAWRADRVMNTEAFF; D: TRBD1; V: TRBV30; J: TRBJ1-1; size: .
DNA: TGTGCCAGCAGCCAAAGGGACCGCGCTCAGCCCCAGCATTTT; CDR3: CASSQRDRAQPQHF; D: .; V: TRBV5-6; J: TRBJ1-5; size: .
DNA: TGTGCCAGCAGCTCCCCGGGAATTTGGGGGTCAGAAGGGGAAAAACTGTTTTTT; CDR3: CASSSPGIWGSEGEKLFF; D: .; V: TRBV7-9; J: TRBJ1-4; size: many
DNA: TGTGCCAGCTCACCATTACAGGGGAGCTCCTACGAGCAGTACTTC; CDR3: CASSPLQGSSYEQYF; D: TRBD1; V: TRBV18; J: TRBJ2-7; size: .
DNA: TGCAGCCCAAGGGCTAGCGGGGACACCGGGGAGCTGTTTTTT; CDR3: CSPRASGDTGELFF; D: TRBD2; V: TRBV29-1; J: TRBJ2-2; size: .
DNA: TGCGCCAGCAGCTTGGCCGGGACCCTCTTGGCGAACACTGAAGCTTTCTTT; CDR3: CASSLAGTLLANTEAFF; D: .; V: TRBV5-1; J: TRBJ1-1; size: .
DNA: TGTGCCAGCGGACCGCAAGGGGGCTCCGGGGAGCTGTTTTTT; CDR3: CASGPQGGSGELFF; D: TRBD1; V: TRBV6-1; J: TRBJ2-2; size: .
DNA: TGCGCCAGCAACCGGGGGGCGCCCGGGGAGACCCAGTACTTC; CDR3: CASNRGAPGETQYF; D: .; V: TRBV4-1; J: TRBJ2-5; size: few
DNA: TGTGCCAGCAGTTCTCAGGGGGCGGTGAGGACTGAAGCTTTCTTT; CDR3: CASSSQGAVRTEAFF; D: TRBD1; V: TRBV6-5; J: TRBJ1-1; size: .
DNA: TGTGCCAGCAGCTCCGTCCCCCGGGTTCAGCAGTATTTT; CDR3: CASSSVPRVQQYF; D: .; V: TRBV7-2; J: TRBJ2-3; size: .
DNA: TGTGCCAGCAGCTTAGGCCCGGCTTTGGATGAGCAGTTCTTC; CDR3: CASSLGPALDEQFF; D: .; V: TRBV7-2; J: TRBJ2-1; size: .
DNA: TGTGCCAGCAGCTCGCTGATGAACACTGAAGCTTTCTTT; CDR3: CASSSLMNTEAFF; D: .; V: TRBV5-4; J: TRBJ1-1; size: .
DNA: TGTGCCACGAGGACAGGGGGAAGGAATGAGCAGTTCTTC; CDR3: CATRTGGRNEQFF; D: TRBD1; V: TRBV15; J: TRBJ2-1; size: .
DNA: TGTGCCAGCAGTGATGAGGGGGGGCCGCAGACCCAGTACTTC; CDR3: CASSDEGGPQTQYF; D: .; V: TRBV2; J: TRBJ2-5; size: .
DNA: TGTGCCTGGAGTCCAGGTCTAGCGGGGGCGGCAGATACGCAGTATTTT; CDR3: CAWSPGLAGAADTQYF; D: TRBD2; V: TRBV30; J: TRBJ2-3; size: .
DNA: TGTGCCAGCAGCCAAGAATTCACAGCAGGGTATTATGGCTACACCTTC; CDR3: CASSQEFTAGYYGYTF; D: .; V: TRBV4-2; J: TRBJ1-2; size: .
DNA: TGCGCCAGCAGACAAATCTCCCTCAGCGGGACTAGCGGGCTGTGCCAGTACTTC; CDR3: CASRQISLSGTSGLCQYF; D: TRBD2; V: TRBV10-1; J: TRBJ2-5; size: .
DNA: TGTGCCAGCAGCGTCAATCCCCCCACTAGCACAGATACGCAGTATTTT; CDR3: CASSVNPPTSTDTQYF; D: .; V: TRBV11-2; J: TRBJ2-3; size: .
DNA: TGCAGTGCTCGGATGGGAGGCGGCTACACCTTC; CDR3: CSARMGGGYTF; D: .; V: TRBV20-1; J: TRBJ1-2; size: .
DNA: TGTGCCAGCAGTGAATTGCAGAAGGCTTTCTTT; CDR3: CASSELQKAFF; D: .; V: TRBV25-1; J: TRBJ1-1; size: many
DNA: TGTGCCAGCAGTTACTCTAGGGGCCTACAGCATTTT; CDR3: CASSYSRGLQHF; D: .; V: TRBV6-6; J: TRBJ1-5; size: once
DNA: TGTGCCAGCAGCCCGACAGGGGGCTTAGATACGCAGTATTTT; CDR3: CASSPTGGLDTQYF; D: TRBD1; V: TRBV7-3; J: TRBJ2-3; size: few
DNA: TGTGCCTGGAGTGGCTCAGGGGGAGGCTACACCTTC; CDR3: CAWSGSGGGYTF; D: TRBD1; V: TRBV30; J: TRBJ1-2; size: .
DNA: TGTGCCAGCAGCTCCCTAGGACAGGGGGCGAGGGCCAAAAACATTCAGTACTTC; CDR3: CASSSLGQGARAKNIQYF; D: TRBD1; V: TRBV7-2; J: TRBJ2-4; size: .
DNA: TGTGCCTGGAGTGTAGTCGTCACAGATACGCAGTATTTT; CDR3: CAWSVVVTDTQYF; D: .; V: TRBV30; J: TRBJ2-3; size: few